This entry is about one T cell receptor (beta chain). The table lists this clonotype with many counts. Its antigen is not yet known. No base quality values were provided; no much bigger clone lies one nucleotide off. TCR beta CDR3 regions were amplified from RNA transcripts. The first round of RT-PCR for the TCR CDR3 was performed with the HTBI primer set and the Qiagen OneStep RT-PCR kit. A second multiplex PCR round built the libraries, followed by size selection and purification. Paired-end sequencing of the libraries was performed with 100 bp reads on an Illumina HiSeq2000. The original pipeline was this. Raw data were processed with SOAPnuke, discarding reads with adapters, uncalled bases, mean Phred below 15, or no exact constant-primer or identifier match. COPE v1.2.5 was used to merge the high-quality paired reads, and each unique nucleotide sequence was defined as a clonotype. MiTCR v1.1 was used to align the clonotypes against IMGT TRBV, TRBD and TRBJ reference segments. Analysis was restricted to V-J combinations with a frequency above 0.0001, which covered 98% to 99.2% of repertoires. A TCS score was defined as the ratio between F50 (clonal expansion) and ExV (chaos), using BLOSUM62-based TCRdist between CDR3 peptides within each V-J. Welch's t-statistics and random forest reduced roughly 530 V-J features to 13, which were used in a naive Bayes classifier (R e1071). Using fastp trimming at Q25 and MiXCR clonotype assembly, TCRdb reanalyzed the public sequencing data and kept in-frame beta chains. CDR3 protein duplicates are merged, each entry listing the most common genes and DNA. TCRdb assigned the V and J calls; the authors' analysis was not used. The sample includes 620,000 or so distinct CDR3 sequences, with roughly 14% observed a single time. Around 12% of the sample is held by the ten biggest clonotypes.

Moderately to severely active disease, a Clinical Activity Score of at least 3, a NOSPECS grade of at least 4, and a duration under 3 months were present in ophthalmopathy patients. Exclusion was applied to patients with uncontrolled infections, other autoimmune diseases, pregnancy or lactation. Diagnoses were established on the basis of clinical symptoms, serum thyroxine and TRAb, thyroid ultrasound, and orbital computed tomography. PBMCs were isolated from around 10 ml of fresh peripheral blood by Ficoll-Paque density gradient centrifugation. Total RNA was extracted with Trizol reagent, and quality was checked on an Agilent 2100 Bioanalyzer. The data belong to a study of T cells in Graves' hyperthyroidism and ophthalmopathy (dated by TCRdb to between 2018 and 2021). In terms of the full investigation: Peripheral blood samples were taken at the time of initial diagnosis, prior to any treatment. The roughly 100 discovery patients were randomly divided into training and test sets at a 7:3 ratio. According to the paper, TCR Vbeta CDR3 sequencing was carried out on about 140 peripheral blood samples, which came from around 43 ophthalmopathy, under 80 hyperthyroidism and approximately 17 progressor patients. Thyroid tissue and blood T-cell repertoires from six or seven Graves' hyperthyroidism patients were also compared in the study. To identify distinguishing TCR V-J signatures, a discovery cohort of about a hundred patients was used, comprising some 43 with Graves' ophthalmopathy and 57 with stable Graves' hyperthyroidism. Prospective prediction of ophthalmopathy was tested in an independent validation cohort consisting of fewer than 20 hyperthyroidism patients and approximately 16 patients who later progressed to ophthalmopathy. After blood sampling, hyperthyroidism patients were treated with methimazole at a starting dose of 30 mg daily, and ophthalmopathy patients were treated with high-dose intravenous methylprednisolone.

V ends up 6 bases short and J 0 bases short, with an unmatched junction base count of 7. CDR1 LNHDA and CDR2 SQIVND were looked up in the germline V gene (reference sequence). Spanning cysteine to phenylalanine, the CDR3 consists of 16 amino acids. Here the CDR3 DNA is all that survives: 48 bases in frame from base 1. The paper's findings and limits, for the study overall: Most expanded thyroid clonotypes (frequency above 0.001) were also detected in blood, a finding suggesting that blood repertoires may reflect thyroid immune responses. A model built on a 13 V-J signature distinguished ophthalmopathy from stable hyperthyroidism, reaching roughly 88% sensitivity and about 81% specificity in cross-validation and 80%/75% in testing. No statistical method was used to fix the sample size in advance, and group allocation was not hidden from the investigators. In validation, progression to ophthalmopathy was predicted by the model with roughly 71% sensitivity and approximately 78% specificity, a median of approximately 7.1 months before onset.

The sequenced sample was blood. The receptor was isolated from a woman in her 50s with Graves' ophthalmopathy. The rearrangement joined TRBV19 to TRBJ1-1; 10 of the junction bases match TRBD1. The CDR3 region has the sequence CASRGQGTTMNTEAFF. The nucleotide sequence reads as follows: TGTGCCAGTAGGGGACAGGGGACCACCATGAACACTGAAGCTTTCTTT.